One sample yielded the 5 T cell receptor beta chains listed below, sequenced in a study of a mutant IDH1 vaccine in newly diagnosed glioma (dated by TCRdb to the early 2020s). Interpreted using the paper, the time point label stands for: week 5, during vaccination. A 20-mer mutant IDH1 peptide at 300 micrograms in Montanide made up each vaccine dose, which was injected subcutaneously together with topical imiquimod. These receptors lack a known antigen. Library prep was done by the immunoSEQ multiplex PCR assay. TCRdb's version of the immuneACCESS table is confined to in-frame rearrangements and falls short of the full clone set. An unresolved V gene accounts for under half of the shortfall where checked; the remainder is of unknown origin. Here the sample has about 38,000 clones; more than 75% occur a single time. Jointly, the top ten make up 5.5% of the sample. This material consisted of PBMCs, taken from a glioma patient whose treatment included an IDH1 peptide vaccine. The receptors originated from a man aged 35 to 55 with glioma.

This clone was counted a single time. The genes are TRBV19 and TRBJ1-2, with a tentative D call TRBD1 (5 bases). This CDR3 contains 13 residues. Germline-derived CDR1 and CDR2 are LNHDA and SQIVND (reference sequence). Trimming took 6 bases from V and 3 from J, leaving 11 bases between them. The CDR3 protein is CASRAGLHYGYTF. The CDR3 bases are TGTGCCAGTAGGGCGGGACTGCACTATGGCTACACCTTC.

This clone has more than one count but fewer than ten. V usage is TRBV10-3 and J usage is TRBJ1-5, with D maybe TRBD1 (5 bases). The ends were cut back, 7 bases at V and 0 bases at J, with 7 bases in the middle. The germline V gene has CDR1 ENHRY and CDR2 SYGVKD. This CDR3 is 13 amino acids long. CDR3 in DNA: TGTGCCATCAAAGGGGATAGCAATCAGCCCCAGCATTTT. It codes for CAIKGDSNQPQHF.

Worth noting for this clone: Other nucleotide sequences in the sample specify the same CDR3. Here the CDR3 reads CASSLGGAYGYTF. The DNA of the CDR3 is TGTGCCAGCAGCTTAGGGGGGGCCTATGGCTACACCTTC. J is TRBJ1-2 and V is TRBV7-8; perhaps TRBD1 as D (6 bases). Germline V lookup: CDR1 SGHVS, CDR2 FQNEAQ. Trimming took off 1 base at V and 4 bases at J, with 7 bases between the two ends. CDR3 length equals 13 residues.

The CDR3 region is CAWSVHAGGKINEQFF. CDR3 nucleotides: TGTGCCTGGAGTGTACATGCGGGGGGGAAGATCAATGAGCAGTTCTTC. The chain joins TRBV30 to TRBJ2-1; 9 nucleotides line up with TRBD2. The CDR3 is 16 amino acids. The V gene's germline CDR1 is GTSNPN and CDR2 SVGIG (reference sequence). V was pared by 0 bases and J by 6 bases, with 9 bases of the junction left unmatched.

A single count supports this clone. J is TRBJ1-3 and V is TRBV10-3; 9 bases agree with TRBD1. Trimming cost V 6 bases and J 7 bases; bases outside gene matches: 4. CDR1 and CDR2 (germline): ENHRY, SYGVKD. This CDR3 is built from 13 residues. Here the CDR3 reads CAISGDRANTIYF. CDR3 in DNA: TGTGCCATCAGCGGGGACAGGGCCAACACCATATATTTT.